This TCR beta chain is from a study of Graves' ophthalmopathy and Graves' hyperthyroidism. This clonotype was seen repeatedly, ten times or more. Trimming took off 7 bases at V and 7 bases at J, with 22 bases between the two ends. This CDR3 is 15 amino acids long. CDR1 and CDR2 from the germline V gene are MNHEY and SMNVEV (reference sequence). Transcripts of RNA were the source for amplifying TCR beta CDR3 regions. RT-PCR was first run with HTBI primers, then multiplex PCR in a second round. TCRdb re-analysed the multiplex PCR reads in MiXCR, keeping a single row per CDR3 protein. This sample has hundreds of thousands of distinct CDR3 sequences, with 22% found just once.

Sequencing was performed on peripheral blood. This chain links TRBV27 with TRBJ1-2; no firm D call. The TCR comes from a woman younger than 35 with stable Graves' hyperthyroidism. Some clones in this sample may be carry-over from other donors' samples. CDR3 amino acids: CASTITARNRCGYTF. The CDR3, as DNA: TGTGCCAGCACCATTACTGCCCGGAACCGCTGTGGCTACACCTTC.